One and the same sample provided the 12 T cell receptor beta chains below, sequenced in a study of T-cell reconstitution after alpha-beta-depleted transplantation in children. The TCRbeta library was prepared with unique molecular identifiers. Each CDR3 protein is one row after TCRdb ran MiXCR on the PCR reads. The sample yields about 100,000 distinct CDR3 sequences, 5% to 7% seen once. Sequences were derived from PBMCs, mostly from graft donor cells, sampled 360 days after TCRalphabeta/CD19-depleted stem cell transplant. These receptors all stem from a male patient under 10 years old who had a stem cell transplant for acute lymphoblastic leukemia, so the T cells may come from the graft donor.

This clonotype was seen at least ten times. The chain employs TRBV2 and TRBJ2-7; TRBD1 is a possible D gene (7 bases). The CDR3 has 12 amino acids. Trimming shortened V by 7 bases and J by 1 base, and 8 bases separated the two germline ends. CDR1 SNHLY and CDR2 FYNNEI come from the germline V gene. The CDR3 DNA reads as TGTGCCAGCACAGGGGGGTCCTACGAGCAGTACTTC. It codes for CASTGGSYEQYF.

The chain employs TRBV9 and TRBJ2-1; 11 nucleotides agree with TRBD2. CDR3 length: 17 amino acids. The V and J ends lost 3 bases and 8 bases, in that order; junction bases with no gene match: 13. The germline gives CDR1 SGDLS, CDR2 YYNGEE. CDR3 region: CASSASGTSGGADEQFF. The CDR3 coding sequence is TGTGCCAGCAGCGCCTCCGGGACTAGCGGTGGGGCGGATGAGCAGTTCTTC. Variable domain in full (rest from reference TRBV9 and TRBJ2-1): DSGVTQTPKHLITATGQRVTLRCSPRSGDLSVYWYQQSLDQGLQFLIQYYNGEERAKGNILERFSAQQFPDLHSELNLSSLELGDSALYFCASSASGTSGGADEQFFGPGTRLTVL.

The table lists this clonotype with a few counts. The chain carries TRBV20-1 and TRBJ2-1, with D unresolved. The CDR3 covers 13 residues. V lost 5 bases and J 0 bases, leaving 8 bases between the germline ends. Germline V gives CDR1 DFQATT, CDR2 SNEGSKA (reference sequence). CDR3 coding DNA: TGCAGTGCTCCCCCCGTCTCCTACAATGAGCAGTTCTTC. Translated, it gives CSAPPVSYNEQFF.

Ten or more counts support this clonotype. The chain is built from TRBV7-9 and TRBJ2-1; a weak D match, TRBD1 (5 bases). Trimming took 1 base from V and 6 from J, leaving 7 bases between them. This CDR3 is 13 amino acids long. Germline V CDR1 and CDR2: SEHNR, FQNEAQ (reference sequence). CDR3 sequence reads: CASSLGQINEQFF. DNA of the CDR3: TGTGCCAGCAGCTTAGGACAGATCAATGAGCAGTTCTTC.

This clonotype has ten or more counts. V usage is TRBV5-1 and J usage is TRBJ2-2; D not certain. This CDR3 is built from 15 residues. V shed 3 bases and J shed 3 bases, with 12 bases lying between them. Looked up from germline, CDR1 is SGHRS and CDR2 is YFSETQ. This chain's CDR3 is CASSSPEGYTGELFF. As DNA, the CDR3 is TGCGCCAGCAGCTCCCCAGAAGGGTACACCGGGGAGCTGTTTTTT.

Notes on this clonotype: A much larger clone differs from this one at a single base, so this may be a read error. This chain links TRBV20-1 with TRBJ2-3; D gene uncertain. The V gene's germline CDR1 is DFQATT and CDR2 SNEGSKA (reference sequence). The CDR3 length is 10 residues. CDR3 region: CGASTDTQYF. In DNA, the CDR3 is TGCGGTGCTTCGACAGATACGCAGTATTTT.

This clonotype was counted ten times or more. The CDR3: CSVEVRHRVQETQYF. The CDR3 DNA is TGCAGCGTTGAAGTGAGGCATCGAGTCCAAGAGACCCAGTACTTC. V and J are TRBV29-1 and TRBJ2-5; D ambiguous. CDR3 size: 15 residues. Germline lookup yields CDR1 SQVTM and CDR2 ANQGSEA. V was trimmed by 1 base and J by 1 base, leaving 13 bases between them.

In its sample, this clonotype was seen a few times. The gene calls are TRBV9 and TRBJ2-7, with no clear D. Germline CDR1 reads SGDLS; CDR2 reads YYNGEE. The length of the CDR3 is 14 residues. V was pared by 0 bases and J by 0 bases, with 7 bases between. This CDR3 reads CASSVASGSYEQYF. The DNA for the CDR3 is TGTGCCAGCAGCGTAGCCTCGGGCTCCTACGAGCAGTACTTC.

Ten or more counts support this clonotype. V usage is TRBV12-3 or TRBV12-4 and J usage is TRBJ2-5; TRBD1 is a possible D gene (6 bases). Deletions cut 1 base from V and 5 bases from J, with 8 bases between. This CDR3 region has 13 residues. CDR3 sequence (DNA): TGTGCCAGCAGTTTAGGCCAGGGGGAGACCCAGTACTTC. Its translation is CASSLGQGETQYF.

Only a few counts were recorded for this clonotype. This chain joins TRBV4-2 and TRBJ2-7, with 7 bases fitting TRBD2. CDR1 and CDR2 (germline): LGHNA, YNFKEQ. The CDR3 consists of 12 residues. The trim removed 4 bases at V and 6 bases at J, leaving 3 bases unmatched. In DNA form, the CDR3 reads TGTGCCAGCAGCCCTCAGCGGGGCGAGCAGTACTTC. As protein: CASSPQRGEQYF.

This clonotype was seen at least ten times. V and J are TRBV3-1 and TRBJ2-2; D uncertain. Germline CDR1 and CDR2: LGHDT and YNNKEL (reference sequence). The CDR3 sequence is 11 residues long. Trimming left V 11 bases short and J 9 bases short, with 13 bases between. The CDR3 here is CAWPQVRELFF. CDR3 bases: TGTGCCTGGCCCCAGGTACGGGAGCTGTTTTTT.

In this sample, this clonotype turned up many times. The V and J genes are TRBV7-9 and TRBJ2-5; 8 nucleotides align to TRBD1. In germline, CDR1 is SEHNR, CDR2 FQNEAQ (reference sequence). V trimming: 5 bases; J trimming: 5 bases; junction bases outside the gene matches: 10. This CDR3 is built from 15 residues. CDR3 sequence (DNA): TGTGCCAGCAGCCTCCGGACAGGGTCAGGGGAGACCCAGTACTTC. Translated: CASSLRTGSGETQYF.